The 14 T cell receptor beta chains below were found in one sample sequenced in a study of blood T cells in healthy people across ages. Next came a second PCR, run for roughly 6 to 11 cycles, which used a sample-barcoded 5' primer along with a J-beta primer mix. TCRdb re-derived calls from the 5' RACE reads in MiXCR, one entry per CDR3 protein. The table lists 1.5 million to 2 million distinct CDR3 sequences, about 30% of them singletons. The material sequenced was blood. These receptors came from a woman younger than 45 in good health.

CDR3 in DNA: TGTGCCAGTAGTATAGGGGGTCGGATCAAGGGCGAGCAGTACTTC. It encodes CASSIGGRIKGEQYF. The chain recombines TRBV19 with TRBJ2-7; D gene uncertain. V was trimmed by 1 base and J by 6 bases, leaving 16 bases between them. CDR1 is LNHDA, CDR2 SQIVND, per germline (reference sequence). This CDR3 is 15 amino acids long.

The V and J genes are TRBV12-3 or TRBV12-4 and TRBJ2-3, with a possible D match to TRBD2 (5 bases). This CDR3 has 16 residues. The V end lost 5 bases, the J end lost 4 bases, and 19 bases lay between the germline ends. CDR3 protein: CASSPIRGKRSDTQYF. CDR3 in DNA: TGTGCCAGCAGTCCCATTAGAGGGAAGAGGTCAGATACGCAGTATTTT.

This clonotype was seen only a few times. J is TRBJ2-1 and V is TRBV11-2, with TRBD2 matching 10 bases. CDR3 length equals 21 residues. The V and J ends lost 6 bases and 0 bases, in that order; junction bases with no gene match: 20. Germline V gene data show CDR1 as SGHAT and CDR2 as FQNNGV. The CDR3 is CASRQTRLGAGGPSSYNEQFF. As DNA, the CDR3 is TGTGCCAGCAGACAAACGCGACTGGGAGCGGGGGGGCCTAGCTCCTACAATGAGCAGTTCTTC.

The chain carries TRBV5-6 and TRBJ1-5; D perhaps matches TRBD1 (5 bases). The V end lost 0 bases, the J end lost 5 bases, and 15 bases lay between the germline ends. Germline-derived CDR1 and CDR2 are SGHDT and YYEEEE. This CDR3 contains 16 residues. DNA for the CDR3: TGTGCCAGCAGCTTGGGGCTGGGGCGCAGGGATCAGCCCCAGCATTTT. Protein product: CASSLGLGRRDQPQHF.

This clonotype has at least ten counts. The rearrangement links TRBV9 to TRBJ2-7; TRBD2 agrees at 8 bases. The CDR3 is 16 residues long. Germline loops: CDR1 SGDLS, CDR2 YYNGEE. Trimming at V came to 0 bases and at J to 4 bases, leaving 9 bases not matched to a gene. The CDR3 protein is CASSVGTSGTRYEQYF. In DNA, the CDR3 is TGTGCCAGCAGCGTAGGCACTAGCGGTACTCGATACGAGCAGTACTTC.

This clonotype was seen only a few times. The J gene is TRBJ2-7, the V gene TRBV25-1; 7 nucleotides align to TRBD1. The CDR3 loop spans 16 amino acids. V lost 1 base, J lost 6 bases, and 12 bases stayed unmatched. Germline assignment: CDR1 MGHDK and CDR2 SYGVNS. The CDR3 spells CASSESLGRGLFEQYF. Written as DNA, the CDR3 is TGTGCCAGCAGTGAATCTTTGGGCAGGGGGTTGTTCGAGCAGTACTTC.

V is TRBV28 and J is TRBJ2-1, with a tentative D call TRBD1 (6 bases). Germline-derived CDR1 and CDR2 are MDHEN and SYDVKM. Trimming removed 5 bases at V and 13 bases at J, with 18 bases between. The CDR3 is made up of 13 amino acids. CDR3 loop: CASSTQGMETQFF. CDR3 bases: TGTGCCAGCAGTACCCAGGGGATGGAGACCCAGTTCTTC. The entire variable domain, with the rest obtained from reference TRBV28 and TRBJ2-1, is as follows: DVKVTQSSRYLVKRTGEKVFLECVQDMDHENMFWYRQDPGLGLRLIYFSYDVKMKEKGDIPEGYSVSREKKERFSLILESASTNQTSMYLCASSTQGMETQFFGPGTRLTVL.

This clonotype was picked up a small number of times. Relative to the germline gene, one junction end is altered; a read error may explain this. The rearrangement links TRBV20-1 to TRBJ2-3, with TRBD1 identical over 11 bases. Germline-derived CDR1 and CDR2 are DFQATT and SNEGSKA (reference sequence). CDR3 length: 15 residues. Here the CDR3 reads CSASAPGQGVDTRYF. As DNA, the CDR3 is TGCAGTGCTAGCGCCCCGGGACAGGGGGTCGATACGCGGTATTTT.

The chain joins TRBV29-1 to TRBJ1-4, with unresolved D. Trimming took off 5 bases at V and 7 bases at J, with 11 bases between the two ends. This CDR3 is built from 12 residues. CDR1 SQVTM and CDR2 ANQGSEA come from the germline V gene. The CDR3 reads CSVSRLREKLFF. The CDR3 nucleotides are TGCAGCGTTAGCAGGTTGCGTGAAAAACTGTTTTTT.

This clonotype was seen more than once but under ten times. This chain uses TRBV4-2 with TRBJ2-1; 8 bases agree with TRBD1. The CDR3 length is 16 residues. Trimming at V came to 0 bases and at J to 2 bases, leaving 3 bases not matched to a gene. Germline CDR1 reads LGHNA; CDR2 reads YNFKEQ. CDR3 DNA: TGTGCCAGCAGCCAAGATTGGACAGGGCCCTACAATGAGCAGTTCTTC. Its translation: CASSQDWTGPYNEQFF.

The J gene is TRBJ1-1, the V gene TRBV7-6; maybe TRBD1 (5 bases). The V gene's germline CDR1 is SGHVS and CDR2 FNYEAQ. CDR3 length: 14 amino acids. Trimming left V 4 bases short and J 3 bases short, with 12 bases between. CDR3 loop: CASSSYGGDTEAFF. In nucleotides, the CDR3 is TGTGCCAGCAGCTCGTACGGGGGGGACACTGAAGCTTTCTTT.

This clonotype has more than one count but fewer than ten. The junction differs from germline at one of its ends, possibly a read error. This chain connects TRBV5-1 to TRBJ2-3; D possibly corresponds to TRBD1 (5 bases). Germline assignment: CDR1 SGHRS and CDR2 YFSETQ. The CDR3 extends over 16 amino acids. CDR3 amino acids: CASSLQTGRHTDTQYF. The CDR3 nucleotides are TGCGCCAGTAGCTTACAAACAGGACGGCACACAGATACGCAGTATTTT.

This clonotype was seen more than once but under ten times. V usage is TRBV29-1 and J usage is TRBJ1-5; D is uncertain. This CDR3 spans 13 amino acids. The germline CDR1 and CDR2 sequences are SQVTM and ANQGSEA. Trimming cost V 7 bases and J 7 bases, with 17 bases left between them. CDR3 in amino acids: CSAVLLMGQPQHF. DNA for the CDR3: TGCAGCGCTGTCCTACTAATGGGACAGCCCCAGCATTTT.

This clonotype was detected ten times or more. The V and J genes are TRBV6-4 and TRBJ2-5; D is possibly TRBD1 or TRBD2 (5 bases each). Trimming stripped 0 bases from V and 8 bases from J, with 10 bases between. Germline assignment: CDR1 MRHNA and CDR2 SNTAGT. The CDR3 extends over 13 amino acids. Here the CDR3 DNA reads TGTGCCAGCAGTGACTCGACTGGGGGTACCCAGTACTTC. This gives the protein CASSDSTGGTQYF.